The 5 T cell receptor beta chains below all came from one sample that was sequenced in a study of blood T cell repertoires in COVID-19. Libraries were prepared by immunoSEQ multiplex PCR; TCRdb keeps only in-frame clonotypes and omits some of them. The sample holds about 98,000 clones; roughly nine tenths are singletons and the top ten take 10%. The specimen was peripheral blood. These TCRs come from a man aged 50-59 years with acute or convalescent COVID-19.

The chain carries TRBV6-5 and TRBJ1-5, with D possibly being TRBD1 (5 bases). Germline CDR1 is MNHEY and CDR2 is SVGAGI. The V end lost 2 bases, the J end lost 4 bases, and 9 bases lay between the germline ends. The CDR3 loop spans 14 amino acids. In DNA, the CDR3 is TGTGCCAGCAGTTACGACGGGGGTAATCAGCCCCAGCATTTT. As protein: CASSYDGGNQPQHF.

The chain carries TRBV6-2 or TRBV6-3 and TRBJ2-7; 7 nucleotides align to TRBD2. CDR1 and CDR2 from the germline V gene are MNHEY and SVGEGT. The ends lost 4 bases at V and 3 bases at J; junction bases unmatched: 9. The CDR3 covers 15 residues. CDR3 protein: CASSSFPGGGYEQYF. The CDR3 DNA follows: TGTGCCAGCAGTTCCTTTCCGGGAGGAGGCTACGAGCAGTACTTC.

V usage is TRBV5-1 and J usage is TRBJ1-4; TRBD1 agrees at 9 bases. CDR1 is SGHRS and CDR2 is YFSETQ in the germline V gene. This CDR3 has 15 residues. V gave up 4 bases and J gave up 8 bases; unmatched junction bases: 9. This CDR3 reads CASSPPGTGNEKLFF. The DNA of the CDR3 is TGCGCCAGCAGCCCTCCCGGGACAGGGAACGAAAAACTGTTTTTT.

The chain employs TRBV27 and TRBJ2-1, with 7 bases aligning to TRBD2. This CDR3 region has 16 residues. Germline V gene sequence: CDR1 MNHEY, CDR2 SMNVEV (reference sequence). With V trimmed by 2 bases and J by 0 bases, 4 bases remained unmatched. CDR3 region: CASSLSGKSSYNEQFF. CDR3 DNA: TGTGCCAGCAGTTTAAGCGGGAAGAGCTCCTACAATGAGCAGTTCTTC.

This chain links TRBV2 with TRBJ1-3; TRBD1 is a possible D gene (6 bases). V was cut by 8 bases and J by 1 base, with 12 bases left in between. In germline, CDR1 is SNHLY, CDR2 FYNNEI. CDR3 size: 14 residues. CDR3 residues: CASRTEISGNTIYF. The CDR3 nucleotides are TGTGCCAGCCGGACAGAAATATCTGGAAACACCATATATTTT.